This T cell receptor (beta chain) stems from a study of blood T cell repertoires in COVID-19. Individuals aged about 18 to 100 years were recruited from 24 US areas. Participants were placed into cohorts based on the clinical history they reported. Source study methods: Estimated nucleated cell counts came from reference gene primer amplification. The repertoire was sequenced with immunoSEQ multiplex PCR; TCRdb's copy has only in-frame clones and lacks some. V and J calls and clone size come straight from that table; D and trimming were deduced from the DNA. The repertoire holds a few hundred thousand clones, around nine tenths seen once, with about 4.5% in the top ten. The sequencing sample was made of PBMCs or T cells enriched from blood (not recorded which). The receptor's source is a woman aged 25 to 39 who had been exposed to COVID-19.

The CDR3 spells CASALGGLGEQFF. CDR3 nucleotide sequence: TGTGCTAGTGCCCTCGGGGGGTTGGGGGAGCAGTTCTTC. The chain employs TRBV12-5 and TRBJ2-1, with TRBD2 identical over 7 bases. V gave up 7 bases and J gave up 10 bases; unmatched junction bases: 10. The CDR3 is 13 amino acids. CDR1 and CDR2 (germline): LGHNT, FRNRAP.